This T cell receptor beta chain was recorded in a study of cytomegalovirus exposure and HLA in healthy donors. Overall study: Assignment to the Caucasian-associated ancestry cluster applied to 81% of the approximately 400 genotyped donors.

Study-level results: Later on, analysis showed that most CMV-associated TCR beta chains appeared to be HLA-restricted. Segments of the TCR beta V type were, in most cases, productive about 87% or about 30% of the time in an earlier analysis. Published work reported that the classifier diagnosed cytomegalovirus status with high specificity and sensitivity.

Germline lookup yields CDR1 SGHDT and CDR2 YYEEEE. The length of the CDR3 is 15 residues. V gave up 6 bases and J gave up 2 bases; unmatched junction bases: 8. 60 Vbeta and 13 Jbeta primers were used in PCR. The data were produced by immunoSEQ multiplex PCR, yet TCRdb's version contains in-frame clones alone and is incomplete. The sample records some 80,000 clones, approximately 66% being singletons. This clone was picked up a small number of times. Its antigen is not identified. This sequence was found in a male donor in good health and CMV-seropositive. Material for sequencing was PBMCs. The J gene is TRBJ1-1, the V gene TRBV5-6; 9 bases agree with TRBD1. In DNA form, the CDR3 reads TGTGCCAGCAACTGGGGGACAGGGATCAACACTGAAGCTTTCTTT. This sequence encodes CASNWGTGINTEAFF.